Described below is a single TCR beta chain sequence and its context. Its antigen is undetermined. TCRdb re-called the RT-PCR reads with MiXCR, one entry per CDR3 protein. The sample carries more than 200,000 distinct CDR3 sequences, 12% recorded once. This specimen belongs to a study of response to subunit inactivated influenza vaccine. Regarding the study as a whole: That few new T cells are recruited by each seasonal influenza vaccination was the authors' suggestion.

CDR1 SGHTA and CDR2 FQGNSA come from the germline V gene. Losses at the gene ends were 2 bases for V and 0 bases for J; bases not matched to a gene: 3. This CDR3 spans 16 amino acids. V usage is TRBV7-2 and J usage is TRBJ2-7, with TRBD2 matching 11 bases. The sample was non-naive T cells sorted from PBMCs, taken around two weeks before vaccination. The TCR was taken from a man in his fifties who received an inactivated influenza vaccine. The CDR3 nucleotides read TGTGCCAGCAGCTTACTAGCGGGGGGCAGCTCCTACGAGCAGTACTTC. It is translated as CASSLLAGGSSYEQYF.